This is a list of T cell receptor beta chains from one sample in a study of neurological immune-mediated disorders. A single record per CDR3 protein comes from TCRdb applying MiXCR to the 5' RACE reads. The repertoire holds about 49,000 distinct CDR3 sequences, with roughly 13% as singletons. Sequencing was carried out using PBMCs. All receptors derive from a male donor with HTLV-1-associated myelopathy (HAM/TSP). CDR3s include the opening cysteine and the closing phenylalanine or tryptophan. The D gene is left open where the match is weak. Clone size appears in some rows only: once, few, many, or a class for an expanded clone.

J gene	V gene	D gene	clone size	CDR3 DNA	CDR3 protein
TRBJ2-1	TRBV5-8	.	many	TGTGCCAGCAGCCGCACGGGTTTCCCAGTAGCCCAGTTCTTC	CASSRTGFPVAQFF
TRBJ2-5	TRBV20-1	.	many	TGCAGTGCCATCGACCCGGCGGGGGAGACCCAGTACTTC	CSAIDPAGETQYF
TRBJ2-7	TRBV7-2	.	many	TGTGCCAGCAGCTCAGCCAATCGGGCCGAGCAGTACTTC	CASSSANRAEQYF
TRBJ2-1	TRBV6-2/TRBV6-3	.	many	TGTGCCAGCAGTCCCGGACAGACCCGCACCAATGAGCAGTTCTTC	CASSPGQTRTNEQFF
TRBJ1-1	TRBV5-1	.	many	TGCGCCAGCAGCGGATTGCCCAGCACTGAAGCTTTCTTT	CASSGLPSTEAFF
TRBJ2-6	TRBV3-1	.	many	TGTGCCAGCAGCCAAGTAGGGGGGCCCAACGTCCTGACTTTC	CASSQVGGPNVLTF
TRBJ1-1	TRBV5-1	.	many	TGCGCCAGCAGCTTGATCCGAAAGGGAAACACTGAAGCTTTCTTT	CASSLIRKGNTEAFF
TRBJ1-1	TRBV10-3	TRBD1	many	TGTGCCATCAGTGACCCAAGGGGGCCCCAACCGAACACTGAAGCTTTCTTT	CAISDPRGPQPNTEAFF
TRBJ2-5	TRBV7-2	.	many	TGTGCCAGCAGCCCAGGGGCCAGCAGAGAGACCCAGTACTTC	CASSPGASRETQYF
TRBJ2-3	TRBV20-1	.	many	TGCAGTGCTAGAGGGTCCGGGGGCCAATTTGAAACGCAGTATTTT	CSARGSGGQFETQYF
TRBJ1-1	TRBV5-1	.	many	TGCGCCAGCAGCTTGGTAGGAGCCGAGGGTACTGAAGCTTTCTTT	CASSLVGAEGTEAFF
TRBJ2-3	TRBV20-1	.	many	TGCAGTGCTGGCCCGATAGTCGCCGCAGATACGCAGTATTTT	CSAGPIVAADTQYF
TRBJ2-3	TRBV20-1	TRBD2	many	TGCAGTGCTAGAAGGACTAGCGGGGTCGCAGATACGCAGTATTTT	CSARRTSGVADTQYF
TRBJ2-7	TRBV3-1	.	many	TGTGCCAGCAGCCAAGATCGGGGGAAGACCTACGAGCAGTACTTC	CASSQDRGKTYEQYF
TRBJ2-3	TRBV6-5	TRBD2	many	TGTGCCAGCAGTTATGGGACTAGTCGGGATACGCAGTATTTT	CASSYGTSRDTQYF
TRBJ2-7	TRBV5-1	.	many	TGCGCCAGCAGCTTGCCTGGGAACGAGCAGTACTTC	CASSLPGNEQYF
TRBJ2-5	TRBV10-3	TRBD2	few	TGTGCCATCAGTGAGCCCGTCGGACTAGCGGGGCGCGGGAAGACCCAGTACTTC	CAISEPVGLAGRGKTQYF
TRBJ2-7	TRBV12-3/TRBV12-4	.	many	TGTGCCAGCAGTGGGGATACCCTACACGAGCAGTACTTC	CASSGDTLHEQYF
TRBJ1-2	TRBV28	.	many	TGTGCCAGCAGTTTCCCGACACCCCTCGCCTATGGCTACACCTTC	CASSFPTPLAYGYTF
TRBJ1-1	TRBV5-1	.	many	TGCGCCAGCAGCTTGGGGGGGTACTTCACTGAAGCTTTCTTT	CASSLGGYFTEAFF
TRBJ1-4	TRBV20-1	.	many	TGCAGTGCGAGTATGGAAGCAACTAATGAAAAACTGTTTTTT	CSASMEATNEKLFF
TRBJ2-1	TRBV27	TRBD2	many	TGTGCCAGCAGTTTGGCGGGGGGGTCGCGTGGGGGGCAGTTCTTC	CASSLAGGSRGGQFF
TRBJ1-4	TRBV20-1	.	many	TGCAGTGCTAGGACAGACCGGAACGAAAAACTGTTTTTT	CSARTDRNEKLFF
TRBJ1-6	TRBV7-9	TRBD1	many	TGTGCCAGCAGCCTCAACAGGGGAGCGCCTTATAATTCACCCCTCCACTTT	CASSLNRGAPYNSPLHF
TRBJ1-1	TRBV7-3	.	.	TGTGCCAGCTCACCTCTGGGGGCCACTGAAGCTTCCTTT	CASSPLGATEASF
TRBJ1-1	TRBV5-5	TRBD1	many	TGTGCCAGCAGCTTGTTGCAGGGGGCGAAGGCTGAAGCTTTCTTT	CASSLLQGAKAEAFF
TRBJ1-1	TRBV12-3/TRBV12-4	TRBD1	few	TGTGCCAGCAGTCCCAGGGGGGGAGGCACTGAAGCTTTCTTT	CASSPRGGGTEAFF
TRBJ1-2	TRBV20-1	.	many	TGCAGTGCTAGCGGCGGAGCCCACTATGGCTACACCTTC	CSASGGAHYGYTF
TRBJ2-3	TRBV5-1	.	many	TGCGCCAGCAGCTTGGACCGGACGCAGTATTTT	CASSLDRTQYF
TRBJ2-7	TRBV5-1	.	many	TGCGCCAGTGCCAGTACAGAGACCTACGAGCAGTACTTC	CASASTETYEQYF
TRBJ2-6	TRBV20-1	TRBD1	many	TGCAGTGCGGAAGACAGGGGGAGCTCTGGGGCCAACGTCCTGACTTTC	CSAEDRGSSGANVLTF
TRBJ1-1	TRBV20-1	.	many	TGCAGTGCTAGAATGGGCTACACTGAAGCTTTCTTT	CSARMGYTEAFF
TRBJ1-1	TRBV28	.	many	TGTGCCAGCAGTTTAGGCCAGAACACTGAAGCTTTCTTT	CASSLGQNTEAFF
TRBJ1-2	TRBV28	.	many	TGTGCCAGCAGTGTGACGGTCTATGGCTACACCTTC	CASSVTVYGYTF
TRBJ1-1	TRBV5-1	.	many	TGCGCCAGCAGCTGGGACACGAGAAACACTGAAGCTTTCTTT	CASSWDTRNTEAFF
TRBJ1-6	TRBV7-6	.	few	TGTGCCAGCAGCGCCGGGGGCAAGGCGAATTCACCCCTCCACTTT	CASSAGGKANSPLHF
TRBJ2-2	TRBV29-1	TRBD2	many	TGCAGCGTCTCGGGGAGGGGGAACACCGGGGAGCTGTTTTTT	CSVSGRGNTGELFF
TRBJ2-7	TRBV20-1	.	many	TGCAGTGCTAGAGATCCGTTGATCGGGGGAAGGGACTACGAGCAGTACTTC	CSARDPLIGGRDYEQYF
TRBJ2-7	TRBV28	TRBD1	many	TGTGCCAGCAGCCGGGGACAGAACGAGCAGTACTTC	CASSRGQNEQYF
TRBJ1-5	TRBV24-1	.	many	TGTGCCACCAGTTCAGCGGGGGCAGGCCGGGAGCCCCAGCATTTT	CATSSAGAGREPQHF
TRBJ2-3	TRBV5-1	TRBD1	many	TGCGCCAGCAGCTTGACAGGGGTCCGCACAGATACGCAGTATTTT	CASSLTGVRTDTQYF
TRBJ1-2	TRBV12-3/TRBV12-4	.	many	TGTGCCAGCAGCCGACAATCCCGTGCCAGGGTCCTAGGCTACACCTTC	CASSRQSRARVLGYTF
TRBJ2-1	TRBV5-1	.	many	TGCGCCAGCAGCTTTGGACGGGGGAGCTCCTACAATGAGCAGTTCTTC	CASSFGRGSSYNEQFF
TRBJ2-7	TRBV20-1	.	medium-sized	TGCAGTGCAGTGGGGCAGAGCTACGAGCAGTACTTC	CSAVGQSYEQYF
TRBJ2-5	TRBV20-1	.	many	TGCAGTGCTAGAATGGCTTCGGAGACCCAGTACTTC	CSARMASETQYF
TRBJ2-1	TRBV12-3/TRBV12-4	TRBD1	.	TGTGCCAGCAGCGATCCTCAGGACAGGCACAATGAGCAGTTCTTC	CASSDPQDRHNEQFF
TRBJ2-3	TRBV12-3/TRBV12-4	TRBD2	many	TGTGCCAGCAGTTTACAAGCGGGGCCACTTAGGGATACGCAGTATTTT	CASSLQAGPLRDTQYF
TRBJ1-4	TRBV5-1	TRBD1	many	TGCGCCAGCAGCCTCGGACAGGGGGCGCCTGAAAAACTGTTTTTT	CASSLGQGAPEKLFF
TRBJ2-2	TRBV20-1	TRBD2	many	TGCAGTGCTAGGGTGAACGGGGGGGGGACCGGGGAGCTGTTTTTT	CSARVNGGGTGELFF
TRBJ2-4	TRBV20-1	TRBD1	.	TGCAGTGACACTCGAACCCCGGACAGGTTAGCCAAAAACATTCAGTACTTC	CSDTRTPDRLAKNIQYF
TRBJ1-1	TRBV5-1	.	many	TGCGCCAGCAGGGGAGGGGAATGGTTCGCTGAAGCTTTCTTT	CASRGGEWFAEAFF
TRBJ2-1	TRBV7-3	.	many	TGTGCCAGCAGCTTCGACGGAGGGTCCTACAATGAGCAGTTCTTC	CASSFDGGSYNEQFF
TRBJ2-3	TRBV24-1	.	many	TGTGCCACCAGTGATCAGTTTGGGGATACGCAGTATTTT	CATSDQFGDTQYF
TRBJ2-7	TRBV2	TRBD1	.	TGTGCCAGCAACGGACAGGGTGTCTACGAGCAGTACTTC	CASNGQGVYEQYF
TRBJ1-4	TRBV4-3	.	many	TGCGCCAGCAGCCCTAAGCCAGGGGAGAATGAAAAACTGTTTTTT	CASSPKPGENEKLFF
TRBJ2-3	TRBV18	TRBD2	few	TGTGCCAGCTCACCACGGGGGGGACTTTCTAGCACAGATACGCAGTATTTT	CASSPRGGLSSTDTQYF
TRBJ2-3	TRBV3-1	TRBD2	many	TGTGCCAGCAGCCAAGATCCAGCGGGGGGGCCATTAGATACGCAGTATTTT	CASSQDPAGGPLDTQYF
TRBJ2-3	TRBV7-2	.	many	TGTGCCAGCAGCTTTAGGAGAGGACAAGAGTCAGATACGCAGTATTTT	CASSFRRGQESDTQYF
TRBJ2-3	TRBV10-3	.	many	TGTGCCATCGGAGCGGACCGCACAGATACGCAGTATTTT	CAIGADRTDTQYF
TRBJ2-3	TRBV10-1	TRBD1	few	TGCGCCAGCAGTCTAGGACAGGCGACAGATACGCAGTATTTT	CASSLGQATDTQYF